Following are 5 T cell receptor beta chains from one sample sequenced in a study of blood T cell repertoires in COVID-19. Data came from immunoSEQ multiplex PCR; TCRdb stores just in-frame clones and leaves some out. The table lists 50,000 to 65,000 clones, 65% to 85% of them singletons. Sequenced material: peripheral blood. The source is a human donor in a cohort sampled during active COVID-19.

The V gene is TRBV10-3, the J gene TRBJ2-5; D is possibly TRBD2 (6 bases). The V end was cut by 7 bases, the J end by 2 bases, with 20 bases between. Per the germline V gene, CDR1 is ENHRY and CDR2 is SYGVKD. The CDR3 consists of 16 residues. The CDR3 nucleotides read TGTGCCATCACCAATCGCTTGGACTACGATCAAGAGACCCAGTACTTC. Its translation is CAITNRLDYDQETQYF.

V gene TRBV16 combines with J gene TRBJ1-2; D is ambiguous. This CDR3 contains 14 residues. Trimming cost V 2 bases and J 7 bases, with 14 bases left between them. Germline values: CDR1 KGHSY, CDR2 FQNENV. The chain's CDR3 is CASSQVRAASGYTF. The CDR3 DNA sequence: TGTGCCAGCAGCCAAGTGAGGGCGGCATCTGGCTACACCTTC.

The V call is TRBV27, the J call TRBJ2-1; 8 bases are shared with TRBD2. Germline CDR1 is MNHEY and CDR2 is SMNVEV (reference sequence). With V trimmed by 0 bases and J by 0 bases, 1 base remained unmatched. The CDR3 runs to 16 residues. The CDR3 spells CASSLSAGDSYNEQFF. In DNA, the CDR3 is TGTGCCAGCAGTTTATCAGCGGGAGACTCCTACAATGAGCAGTTCTTC.

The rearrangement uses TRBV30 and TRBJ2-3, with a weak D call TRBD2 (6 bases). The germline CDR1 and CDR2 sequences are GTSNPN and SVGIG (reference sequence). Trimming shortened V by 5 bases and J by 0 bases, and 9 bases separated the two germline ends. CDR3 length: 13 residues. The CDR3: CAWSSGSTDTQYF. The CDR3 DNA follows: TGTGCCTGGTCGAGCGGGAGCACAGATACGCAGTATTTT.

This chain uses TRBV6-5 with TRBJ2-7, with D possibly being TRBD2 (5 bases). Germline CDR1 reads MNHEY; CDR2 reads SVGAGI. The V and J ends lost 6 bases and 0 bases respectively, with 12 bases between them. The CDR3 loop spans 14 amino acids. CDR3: CASSASRSSYEQYF. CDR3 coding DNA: TGTGCCAGCAGCGCTAGCCGGAGCTCCTACGAGCAGTACTTC.